Sequencing of this TCR beta chain was carried out in a study of cytomegalovirus exposure and HLA in healthy donors. Study outcomes and limitations: Cytomegalovirus association was assigned to about 150 TCR beta chains. Published work reported that the classifier diagnosed cytomegalovirus status with high specificity and sensitivity. A few CMV-associated chains proved CMV antigen-specific in vitro.

Only in-frame clones appear in the TCRdb table, and some are missing; sequencing was by immunoSEQ multiplex PCR. Of roughly 140,000 clones detected, 88% appear once; the ten largest clones hold around 8%. Comment on this clone: Its specificity is unknown.

This CDR3 has 15 amino acids. Germline-derived CDR1 and CDR2 are SEHNR and FQNEAQ (reference sequence). Germline trimming cut 1 base from V and 6 bases from J; bases unmatched to any gene: 3. The validation cohort, a group of 120 subjects, included the donors and was separate from the approximately 700-subject first cohort. The chain joins TRBV7-9 to TRBJ2-4, with 10 bases aligning to TRBD2. The sequenced material came from PBMCs. The source of this sequence is a woman under 30 in good health and CMV-seropositive. CDR3 DNA: TGTGCCAGCAGCTTAGGGCTAGCGGGAGCAAACATTCAGTACTTC. Translation gives CASSLGLAGANIQYF. Full variable domain (rest looked up from reference TRBV7-9 and TRBJ2-4): DTGVSQNPRHKITKRGQNVTFRCDPISEHNRLYWYRQTLGQGPEFLTYFQNEAQLEKSRLLSDRFSAERPKGSFSTLEIQRTEQGDSAMYLCASSLGLAGANIQYFGAGTRLSVL.